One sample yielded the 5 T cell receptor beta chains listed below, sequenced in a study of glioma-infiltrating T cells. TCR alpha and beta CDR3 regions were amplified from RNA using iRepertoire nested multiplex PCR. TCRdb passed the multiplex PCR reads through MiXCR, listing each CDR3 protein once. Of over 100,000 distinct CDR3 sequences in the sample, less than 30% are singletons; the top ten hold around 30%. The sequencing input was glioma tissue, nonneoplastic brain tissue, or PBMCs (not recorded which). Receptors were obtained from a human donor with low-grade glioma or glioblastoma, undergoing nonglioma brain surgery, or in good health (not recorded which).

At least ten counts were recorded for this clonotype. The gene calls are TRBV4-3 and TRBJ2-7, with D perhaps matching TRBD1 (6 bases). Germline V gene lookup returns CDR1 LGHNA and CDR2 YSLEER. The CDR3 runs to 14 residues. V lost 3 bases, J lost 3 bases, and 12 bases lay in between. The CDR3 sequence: CASSQGTRDYEQYF. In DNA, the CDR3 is TGCGCCAGCAGCCAGGGGACAAGGGACTACGAGCAGTACTTC.

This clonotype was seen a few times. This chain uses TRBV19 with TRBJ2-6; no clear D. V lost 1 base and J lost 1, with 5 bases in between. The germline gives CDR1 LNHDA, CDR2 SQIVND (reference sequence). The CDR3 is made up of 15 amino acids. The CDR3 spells CASSIGGSGANVLTF. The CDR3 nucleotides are TGTGCCAGTAGTATAGGAGGTTCTGGGGCCAACGTCCTGACTTTC. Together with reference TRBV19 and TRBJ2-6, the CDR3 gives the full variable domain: DGGITQSPKYLFRKEGQNVTLSCEQNLNHDAMYWYRQDPGQGLRLIYYSQIVNDFQKGDIAEGYSVSREKKESFPLTVTSAQKNPTAFYLCASSIGGSGANVLTFGAGSRLTVL.

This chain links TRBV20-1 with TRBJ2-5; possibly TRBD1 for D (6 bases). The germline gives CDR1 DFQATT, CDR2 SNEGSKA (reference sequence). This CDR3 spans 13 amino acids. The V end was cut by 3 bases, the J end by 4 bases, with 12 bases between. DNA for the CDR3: TGCAGTGCTAGGAGGGGGTTAGTAGAGACCCAGTACTTC. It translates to CSARRGLVETQYF.

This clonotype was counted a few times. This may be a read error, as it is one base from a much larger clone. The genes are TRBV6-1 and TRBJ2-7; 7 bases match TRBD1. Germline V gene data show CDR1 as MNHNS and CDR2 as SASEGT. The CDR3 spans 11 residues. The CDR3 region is CASRRGGVQHF. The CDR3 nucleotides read TGTGCCAGCAGACGAGGGGGCGTGCAGCACTTC.

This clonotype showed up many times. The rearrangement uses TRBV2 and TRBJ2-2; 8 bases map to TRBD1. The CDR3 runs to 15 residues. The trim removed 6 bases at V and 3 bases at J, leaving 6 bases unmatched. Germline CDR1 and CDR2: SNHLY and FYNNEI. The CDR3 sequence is CASSPDRGDTGELFF. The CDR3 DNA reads TGTGCCAGCAGCCCCGACAGGGGAGACACCGGGGAGCTGTTTTTT.